This T cell receptor beta chain was recovered during a study of blood T cell repertoires in COVID-19. CDR1 MDHEN and CDR2 SYDVKM come from the germline V gene. Germline trimming cut 6 bases from V and 1 base from J; bases unmatched to any gene: 5. This CDR3 has 14 amino acids. Assay used: immunoSEQ multiplex PCR; TCRdb lists only in-frame clones, some missing. The sample carries about 250,000 clones, almost 90% recorded once. The origin of this receptor is a man aged 80 or over with acute or convalescent COVID-19. The chain combines TRBV28 with TRBJ1-2; 7 bases align to TRBD1. The sequenced sample consisted of peripheral blood. CDR3 loop: CASSRGNDNYGYTF. CDR3 DNA: TGTGCCAGCAGCAGGGGGAACGATAACTATGGCTACACCTTC.